These 8 T cell receptor beta chains were all obtained from the same sample, sequenced in a study of T-cell reconstitution after alpha-beta-depleted transplantation in children. Library preparation (for TCRbeta) was performed with unique molecular identifiers. TCRdb re-analysed the PCR reads in MiXCR, keeping a single row per CDR3 protein. This table has over 400,000 distinct CDR3 sequences, around two fifths appearing once. The specimen comprised PBMCs, sampled before TCRalphabeta/CD19-depleted stem cell transplant. The source of these receptors is a girl aged 2-9 years with aplastic anemia, due to receive a stem cell transplant.

The chain has TRBV5-1 and TRBJ1-1; possibly TRBD1 for D (6 bases). This CDR3 contains 14 residues. CDR1 and CDR2 from the germline V gene are SGHRS and YFSETQ. The V and J ends lost 0 bases and 4 bases respectively, with 10 bases between them. CDR3 DNA sequence: TGCGCCAGCAGCTTGGCCCCGGACAGCACTGAAGCTTTCTTT. It yields the protein CASSLAPDSTEAFF.

This clonotype was detected a few times. This rearrangement joins TRBV29-1 to TRBJ2-1; D is ambiguous. V lost 5 bases and J lost 9, with 14 bases in between. The CDR3 consists of 12 residues. Germline V gives CDR1 SQVTM, CDR2 ANQGSEA. CDR3 DNA: TGCAGCGTTCGGAAGGGAAACACTGAGCAGTTCTTC. It yields the protein CSVRKGNTEQFF.

This clonotype was recorded at least ten times. The rearrangement joins TRBV24-1 to TRBJ2-2; no definite D call. The V and J ends lost 3 bases and 0 bases respectively, with 7 bases between them. The germline gives CDR1 KGHDR, CDR2 SFDVKD. The CDR3 covers 15 residues. This CDR3 reads CATSDGGSNTGELFF. The CDR3 DNA reads as TGTGCCACCAGTGATGGTGGGTCGAACACCGGGGAGCTGTTTTTT.

A few counts support this clonotype. The chain couples TRBV6-5 to TRBJ1-6; D is perhaps TRBD1 (5 bases). CDR1 is MNHEY, CDR2 SVGAGI, per germline. This CDR3 is 18 amino acids long. V lost 0 bases, J lost 6 bases, and 18 bases lay in between. The CDR3 DNA sequence: TGTGCCAGCAGTTACTCGAAGAGAACACAGGACCCTAATTCACCCCTCCACTTT. Protein product: CASSYSKRTQDPNSPLHF.

The CDR3 region is CASSSGGGLSNEQFF. The CDR3, as DNA: TGTGCCAGCAGTTCCGGCGGGGGCCTCTCCAATGAGCAGTTCTTC. The chain combines TRBV28 with TRBJ2-1; tentative D call: TRBD2 (7 bases). Germline loops: CDR1 MDHEN, CDR2 SYDVKM. The CDR3 runs 15 residues. V was clipped by 4 bases and J by 6 bases, with 16 bases between them.

The chain couples TRBV4-1 to TRBJ2-7; 7 nucleotides line up with TRBD1. The V segment lost 0 bases and the J segment 3 bases; nucleotides outside the gene matches: 5. The germline V gene encodes CDR1 MGHRA and CDR2 YSYEKL. The CDR3 covers 15 residues. CDR3 loop: CASSQDRGQNYEQYF. Here the CDR3 DNA reads TGCGCCAGCAGCCAAGATCGGGGACAGAACTACGAGCAGTACTTC.

In this sample, this clonotype turned up a few times. The chain joins TRBV20-1 to TRBJ2-3, with 8 bases aligning to TRBD1. CDR1 is DFQATT and CDR2 is SNEGSKA in the germline V gene (reference sequence). The V segment lost 3 bases and the J segment 3 bases; nucleotides outside the gene matches: 5. The CDR3 is 14 residues long. CDR3 DNA sequence: TGCAGTGCTAGGACAGGGGTTTTGACAGATACGCAGTATTTT. As protein: CSARTGVLTDTQYF.

CDR3 protein: CSASPLRTGSQPQHF. CDR3 DNA: TGCAGTGCCTCTCCTCTCCGGACAGGGAGTCAGCCCCAGCATTTT. This sequence joins TRBV20-1 and TRBJ1-5; 8 nucleotides match TRBD1. Trimming cost V 6 bases and J 6 bases; bases outside gene matches: 13. Per germline, CDR1 DFQATT and CDR2 SNEGSKA (reference sequence). The CDR3 loop spans 15 amino acids.